Listed below are T cell receptor beta chains from one sample, sequenced in a study of metastatic and nonmetastatic thyroid tumors. TCRdb re-analyzed the PCR reads through MiXCR. The sample holds roughly 41,000 clones; around 16% are singletons and the top ten take 3.8%. Material: blood. These receptors originate from a female donor with papillary thyroid cancer or a benign thyroid nodule (not recorded which). Some clones in this sample may be carry-over from other donors' samples. Both conserved end residues are part of each CDR3. A D gene is named only where the DNA matches it firmly. Clone size, where shown, is once, few, many, or a class for clones that have expanded.

d_call clone_size j_call v_call cdr3_aa cdr3_nt
- few TRBJ2-1 TRBV27 CDSMGGPYNEQFF TGTGACAGCATGGGGGGGCCCTACAATGAGCAGTTCTTC
- - TRBJ2-1 TRBV6-2/TRBV6-3 CASSYTYYNEQFF TGTGCCAGCAGTTATACCTACTACAATGAGCAGTTCTTC
- many TRBJ2-6 TRBV18 CASSPSYMRSGANVLTF TGTGCCAGCTCACCTTCGTACATGCGCTCTGGGGCCAACGTCCTGACTTTC
- many TRBJ2-1 TRBV9 CASSVGAQGRGDEQFF TGTGCCAGCAGCGTAGGGGCTCAGGGGCGCGGGGATGAGCAGTTCTTC
- many TRBJ1-1 TRBV9 CASSVEGRRGSEAFF TGTGCCAGCAGCGTAGAGGGGAGGAGGGGTTCTGAAGCTTTCTTT
TRBD1 medium-sized TRBJ1-6 TRBV6-1 CASSEVGNRGLSPLHF TGTGCCAGCAGTGAAGTGGGTAACAGGGGTTTATCACCCCTCCACTTT
- few TRBJ2-1 TRBV2 CASTADSNNDQFF TGTGCCAGCACCGCCGACAGCAACAATGATCAGTTCTTC
- many TRBJ2-1 TRBV12-5 CASGLPAYNEQFF TGTGCTAGTGGTTTGCCAGCTTACAATGAGCAGTTCTTC
- many TRBJ2-7 TRBV2 CASSEAVGDRSYEQYF TGTGCCAGCAGTGAAGCGGTAGGGGATCGCTCCTACGAGCAGTACTTC
- medium-sized TRBJ2-6 TRBV12-3/TRBV12-4 CASRRGEAGANVLTF TGTGCCAGCAGAAGAGGGGAGGCTGGGGCCAACGTCCTGACTTTC
TRBD2 few TRBJ2-7 TRBV3-1 CASSPRLAGVGRYEQYF TGTGCCAGCAGCCCAAGACTAGCGGGAGTTGGACGCTACGAGCAGTACTTC